This T cell receptor beta chain was observed in a study of cytomegalovirus exposure and HLA in healthy donors. When sampled, the donors appeared nominally healthy, though they likely had unrecorded immune exposures. A multiplex PCR was run with 60 Vbeta primers and 13 Jbeta primers. Measured with immunoSEQ multiplex PCR; TCRdb has only the in-frame clones, and not every one. The sample shows around 87,000 clones, about 84% of them seen only once. V was shortened by 0 bases and J by 5 bases, with 12 bases between the two germline ends. CDR1 is SGDLS, CDR2 YYNGEE, per germline. The CDR3 sequence is 14 residues long.

This rearrangement joins TRBV9 to TRBJ2-7; a possible D gene is TRBD1 (5 bases). The sequencing input was PBMCs. This TCR derives from a girl aged 2 to 10 in good health and CMV-seropositive. CDR3 sequence reads: CASSVGWGGDEQYF. In DNA, the CDR3 is TGTGCCAGCAGCGTAGGGTGGGGCGGCGACGAGCAGTACTTC.